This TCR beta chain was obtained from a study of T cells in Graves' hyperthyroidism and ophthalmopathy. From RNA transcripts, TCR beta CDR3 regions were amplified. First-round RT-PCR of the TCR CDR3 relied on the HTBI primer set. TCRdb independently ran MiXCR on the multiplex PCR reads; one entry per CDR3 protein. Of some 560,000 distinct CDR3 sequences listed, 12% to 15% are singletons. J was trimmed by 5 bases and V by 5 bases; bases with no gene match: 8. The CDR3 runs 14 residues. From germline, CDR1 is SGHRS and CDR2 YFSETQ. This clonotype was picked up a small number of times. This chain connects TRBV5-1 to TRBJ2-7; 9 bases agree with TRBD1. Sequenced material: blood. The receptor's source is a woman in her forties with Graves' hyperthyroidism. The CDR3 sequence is CASSSGTGSDEQYF. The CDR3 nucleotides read TGCGCCAGCAGTTCCGGGACAGGGTCCGACGAGCAGTACTTC.